These 12 T cell receptor beta chains came from one sample sequenced in a study of cytomegalovirus exposure and HLA in healthy donors. Use of 60 Vbeta and 13 Jbeta primers characterized the PCR. Using immunoSEQ multiplex PCR, the repertoire was profiled, and TCRdb retains in-frame clones only, with some absent. The table has about 160,000 clones, 60% to 80% seen once. Material: PBMCs. The receptors derive from a woman aged 25 to 39 in good health and CMV-seronegative.

The chain links TRBV7-3 to TRBJ1-1; D is perhaps TRBD1 (5 bases). This CDR3 has 15 amino acids. The V gene lost 1 base and the J gene lost 1 base, with 10 bases spanning the gap. Germline assignment: CDR1 SGHTA and CDR2 FQGTGA. The CDR3 DNA reads TGTGCCAGCAGCTTAAGGGGAGGACAGAACACTGAAGCTTTCTTT. Translating gives CASSLRGGQNTEAFF.

The J gene is TRBJ1-2, the V gene TRBV15; D is possibly TRBD1 (6 bases). V was trimmed by 6 bases and J by 2 bases, leaving 10 bases between them. The CDR3 is made up of 13 amino acids. The germline CDR1 and CDR2 sequences are LNHNV and YYDKDF (reference sequence). DNA of the CDR3: TGTGCCACCAGTGAGGACAGAAACTATGGCTACACCTTC. Translating gives CATSEDRNYGYTF.

The V call is TRBV11-1, the J call TRBJ2-3; 7 bases match TRBD2. The CDR3 totals 16 residues. V lost 5 bases to trimming and J lost 2 bases; unmatched junction nucleotides: 10. Germline CDR1 reads SGHAT; CDR2 reads FQDESV (reference sequence). The CDR3 here is CASSPQSGAFTDTQYF. The CDR3 DNA follows: TGTGCCAGCAGCCCCCAGAGCGGGGCTTTCACAGATACGCAGTATTTT.

V is TRBV28 and J is TRBJ1-5, with a tentative D call TRBD1 (6 bases). Germline CDR1 reads MDHEN; CDR2 reads SYDVKM. This CDR3 spans 14 amino acids. V was pared by 1 base and J by 9 bases, with 13 bases between. This CDR3 reads CASSLSRGGGPQHF. The CDR3 region has the DNA TGTGCCAGCAGTTTATCCAGGGGCGGAGGGCCCCAGCATTTT.

This chain joins TRBV13 and TRBJ1-2; TRBD1 agrees at 9 bases. This CDR3 is 13 amino acids long. The germline V gene encodes CDR1 PRHDT and CDR2 FYEKMQ (reference sequence). The V gene end was trimmed by 5 bases and the J gene end by 6 bases; junction bases not matched to a gene: 4. This CDR3 is CASSHTGGNGYTF. For the CDR3, the DNA is TGTGCCAGCAGCCACACAGGGGGCAATGGCTACACCTTC.

The chain joins TRBV5-6 to TRBJ1-1; D might be TRBD1 (5 bases). Trimming took 4 bases from V and 3 from J, leaving 19 bases between them. The CDR3 totals 16 residues. Germline V CDR1 and CDR2: SGHDT, YYEEEE. CDR3 protein: CASSMGLTQADTEAFF. CDR3 in DNA: TGTGCCAGCAGCATGGGACTCACACAGGCGGACACTGAAGCTTTCTTT.

The chain recombines TRBV4-1 with TRBJ1-2; 7 nucleotides agree with TRBD1. Trimming at V came to 5 bases and at J to 4 bases, leaving 10 bases not matched to a gene. The germline CDR1 and CDR2 sequences are MGHRA and YSYEKL. This CDR3 is built from 15 residues. CDR3 in amino acids: CASSSTGTVAYGYTF. The DNA of the CDR3 is TGCGCCAGCAGCTCTACGGGGACAGTTGCCTATGGCTACACCTTC.

The rearrangement uses TRBV9 and TRBJ2-3, with D uncertain. The CDR3 is 15 residues long. The ends were cut back, 4 bases at V and 0 bases at J, with 12 bases in the middle. Per germline, CDR1 SGDLS and CDR2 YYNGEE. CDR3 in amino acids: CASSPLPISTDTQYF. The CDR3 coding sequence is TGTGCCAGCAGCCCACTACCGATCAGCACAGATACGCAGTATTTT.

This clone was picked up many times. The chain carries TRBV5-4 and TRBJ1-2; no reliable D call. Germline lookup yields CDR1 SGHNT and CDR2 YYREEE (reference sequence). Trimming shortened V by 2 bases and J by 10 bases, and 18 bases separated the two germline ends. This CDR3 is built from 14 residues. CDR3 loop: CASSLPGRAELYTF. For the CDR3, the DNA is TGTGCCAGCAGCTTACCGGGGAGGGCCGAACTCTACACCTTC.

This CDR3 is CASSNRGRVWGYTF. In DNA form, the CDR3 reads TGTGCCAGCAGCAACAGGGGGAGGGTGTGGGGCTACACCTTC. This chain uses TRBV7-2 with TRBJ1-2; 8 bases align to TRBD1. Germline V gene lookup returns CDR1 SGHTA and CDR2 FQGNSA. The CDR3 is 14 residues long. V dropped 5 bases and J dropped 8; count of bases not matched to a gene: 10.

DNA of the CDR3: TGTGCCAGCAAGAGGTCAAGACTGAACACTGAAGCTTTCTTT. As protein: CASKRSRLNTEAFF. The V call is TRBV6-6, the J call TRBJ1-1; no clear D. Germline CDR1 and CDR2: MNHNY and SVGAGI (reference sequence). The CDR3 spans 14 residues. V lost 7 bases, J lost 0 bases, and 12 bases lay in between.

The chain combines TRBV2 with TRBJ1-4; D is undetermined. V shed 9 bases and J shed 7 bases, with 15 bases lying between them. The length of the CDR3 is 13 residues. Germline V gene sequence: CDR1 SNHLY, CDR2 FYNNEI. The CDR3 protein is CARGGSVGEKLFF. DNA for the CDR3: TGTGCCAGGGGAGGGTCCGTCGGTGAAAAACTGTTTTTT. The whole variable domain, remainder taken from reference TRBV2 and TRBJ1-4, is EPEVTQTPSHQVTQMGQEVILRCVPISNHLYFYWYRQILGQKVEFLVSFYNNEISEKSEIFDDQFSVERPDGSNFTLKIRSTKLEDSAMYFCARGGSVGEKLFFGSGTQLSVL.